Listed below are T cell receptor beta chains from one sample, sequenced in a study of cytomegalovirus exposure and HLA in healthy donors. Assay used: immunoSEQ multiplex PCR; TCRdb lists only in-frame clones, some missing. Counted here are roughly 100,000 clones, roughly 79% occurring once; the ten biggest clones make up around 1.3%. Sequencing was carried out using PBMCs. The receptors here all came from a man aged 35-49 years in good health and CMV-seronegative. The CDR3 runs from the conserved cysteine through the conserved F or W. The D gene is left open where the match is weak. Not every row has a clone size; where given, it reads once, few, many or a size class.

NA	TRBV28	TRBJ2-7	NA	TGTGCCAGCAAGACCGGGACTCCTTACTACGAGCAGTACTTC	CASKTGTPYYEQYF
TRBD1	TRBV6-5	TRBJ1-2	NA	TGTGCCAGCAGCATGGGACAGATATATGGCTACACCTTC	CASSMGQIYGYTF
TRBD2	TRBV4-2	TRBJ2-5	NA	TGTGCCAGCGCAACTAGCGGGGGGGCACAAGAGACCCAGTACTTC	CASATSGGAQETQYF
NA	TRBV28	TRBJ1-4	once	TGTGCCAGCACGGTCGGGGGTGCTAATGAAAAACTGTTTTTT	CASTVGGANEKLFF
NA	TRBV9	TRBJ1-2	once	TGTGCCAGCAGCGTAGCAACAGCAAACTATGGCTACACCTTC	CASSVATANYGYTF
TRBD2	TRBV5-4	TRBJ2-3	NA	TGTGCCAGCAGCTTGGGAGCGGGGGGGGCAGATACGCAGTATTTT	CASSLGAGGADTQYF
NA	TRBV11-1	TRBJ2-7	NA	TGTGCCAGCAGCTTAGAGGGACTCTACTACGAGCAGTACTTC	CASSLEGLYYEQYF
TRBD1	TRBV25-1	TRBJ1-4	NA	TGTGCCACAGCGAGACAGGGGCCCCCAACTAATGAAAAACTGTTTTTT	CATARQGPPTNEKLFF
NA	TRBV19	TRBJ1-6	once	TGTGCCAGTAGTATAGTGGAGAATTCACCCCTCCACTTT	CASSIVENSPLHF
TRBD1	TRBV7-9	TRBJ2-7	NA	TGTGCCAGCAGCCGCACGGGACAGTCCTACGAGCAGTACTTC	CASSRTGQSYEQYF
TRBD2	TRBV5-1	TRBJ2-7	once	TGCGCCAGCAGAACTAGCGGGGGGCCTTCCTACGAGCAGTACTTC	CASRTSGGPSYEQYF
NA	TRBV7-6	TRBJ1-3	NA	TGTGCCAGCAGCCTCCGCGGGGTGGGGATTGGAAACACCATATATTTT	CASSLRGVGIGNTIYF
TRBD2	TRBV27	TRBJ2-2	once	TGTGCCAGCAGCTCCTGGCTAGCGGGAGGGCGGAGTACCGGGGAGCTGTTTTTT	CASSSWLAGGRSTGELFF
TRBD1	TRBV28	TRBJ1-5	NA	TGTGCCAGCAATCGGGACAGGAGAAACAATCAGCCCCAGCATTTT	CASNRDRRNNQPQHF
TRBD1	TRBV27	TRBJ1-5	NA	TGTGCCAGCAGTAAGCGCGCCCGGGACAGGGAAAATCAGCCCCAGCATTTT	CASSKRARDRENQPQHF
NA	TRBV28	TRBJ1-1	NA	TGTGCCAGCAGTTACGCCACACAGAACACTGAAGCTTTCTTT	CASSYATQNTEAFF
TRBD1	TRBV6-5	TRBJ2-3	NA	TGTGCCAGCAGTTCGACAGGGACCACAGATACGCAGTATTTT	CASSSTGTTDTQYF
TRBD2	TRBV13	TRBJ2-2	few	TGTGCCAGCAGCTTAGGACTAGCGGGAGGGCCGCCCGGGGAGCTGTTTTTT	CASSLGLAGGPPGELFF
NA	TRBV5-1	TRBJ1-2	once	TGCGCCAGCAGCTTGGACAATAACTATGGCTACACCTTC	CASSLDNNYGYTF
TRBD1	TRBV7-6	TRBJ1-1	NA	TGTGCCAGCAGCTCGAATATAAAGACATTAGGGACAGTCCCCTTTGAAGCTTTCTTT	CASSSNIKTLGTVPFEAFF
NA	TRBV6-1	TRBJ1-2	once	TGTGCCAGCAGTGAAAGCAGGGACTATGGCTACACCTTC	CASSESRDYGYTF
NA	TRBV4-1	TRBJ2-5	NA	TGCGCCAGCAGCCAAGCCGCCCCTCGGGAGACCCAGTACTTC	CASSQAAPRETQYF
NA	TRBV5-1	TRBJ2-1	NA	TGCGCCAGCAGCTTGGCTACAGCCCAGTTCTTC	CASSLATAQFF
NA	TRBV6-5	TRBJ2-7	NA	TGTGCCAGCAGCCCCCGGGGTTTCTCCTACGAGCAGTACTTC	CASSPRGFSYEQYF
NA	TRBV18	TRBJ2-7	NA	TGTGCCAGCTCAACCGACAGGTACGAGCAGTACTTC	CASSTDRYEQYF
TRBD1	TRBV28	TRBJ1-1	NA	TGTGCCAGCAGTCCCCCTCGGACAGGAGCCACTGAAGCTTTCTTT	CASSPPRTGATEAFF
TRBD2	TRBV25-1	TRBJ2-7	NA	TGTGCCAGCACCCGGGGGGGGGCAAGTGGATCCTACGAGCAGTACTTC	CASTRGGASGSYEQYF
NA	TRBV5-6	TRBJ2-7	once	TGTGCCAGCAGCTTGCGGAGCTACGAGCAGTACTTC	CASSLRSYEQYF
NA	TRBV19	TRBJ2-3	NA	TGTGCCAGTAGTACGCGACAGGAGCCCCAGACAAATACGCAGTATTTT	CASSTRQEPQTNTQYF
NA	TRBV6-5	TRBJ2-3	few	TGTGCCAGCAGTTACAGTTTCCAGGGGTCCACAGATACGCAGTATTTT	CASSYSFQGSTDTQYF
NA	TRBV5-4	TRBJ2-7	once	TGTGCCAGCAGCACAGGGAATTTCTACGAGCAGTACTTC	CASSTGNFYEQYF
TRBD2	TRBV16	TRBJ2-2	NA	TGTGCCAGCAGCCACCGGGACTACAACACCGGGGAGCTGTTTTTT	CASSHRDYNTGELFF
NA	TRBV7-2	TRBJ2-3	NA	TGTGCCAGCAGCATGGGGCTAGAGCCTAGCACAGATACGCAGTATTTT	CASSMGLEPSTDTQYF
TRBD1	TRBV30	TRBJ1-5	NA	TGTGCCTGGAGGGGGGACAGGGGGTTTTGTTCTCAGCCCCAGCATTTT	CAWRGDRGFCSQPQHF
TRBD1	TRBV5-5	TRBJ2-3	few	TGTGCCAGCAGCTTGGCAGGGGGCGTAGATACGCAGTATTTT	CASSLAGGVDTQYF
NA	TRBV6-5	TRBJ1-3	NA	TGTGCCAGCAGTTACTCGGGGAGACGAAACACCATATATTTT	CASSYSGRRNTIYF
NA	TRBV5-1	TRBJ1-3	NA	TGCGCCAGCAGCTACCTACCCCTTGGGGGGAACACCATATATTTT	CASSYLPLGGNTIYF
TRBD2	TRBV30	TRBJ2-7	NA	TGTGCCTGGAGTGTACTTCTCGGGAGGACCTACGAGCAGTACTTC	CAWSVLLGRTYEQYF
TRBD1	TRBV5-6	TRBJ2-7	NA	TGTGCCAGCAGCGGACAGGACAGGGCCCACGAGCAGTACTTC	CASSGQDRAHEQYF
NA	TRBV19	TRBJ1-5	NA	TGTGCCAGTACGCCAGGGGCGCGAGGCAATCAGCCCCAGCATTTT	CASTPGARGNQPQHF
TRBD1	TRBV5-6	TRBJ1-2	once	TGTGCCAGCAGAGACGCGACAGGGCCCTATGGCTACACCTTC	CASRDATGPYGYTF
TRBD1	TRBV5-1	TRBJ2-1	few	TGCGCCAGCAGCTTGGCCGGGACAGGGTTCAATGAGCAGTTCTTC	CASSLAGTGFNEQFF
NA	TRBV27	TRBJ2-6	NA	TGTGCCAGCTCAGCTGGGGCCAACGTCCTGACTTTC	CASSAGANVLTF
NA	TRBV11-2	TRBJ2-6	NA	TGTGCCAGCAGCCCGTCCCGGGGGGCCAACGTCCTGACTTTC	CASSPSRGANVLTF
TRBD1	TRBV28	TRBJ1-1	NA	TGTGCCAGCAGTTCCCTGGACCGGGACAGGGTAACTGAAGCTTTCTTT	CASSSLDRDRVTEAFF